This TCR beta chain was observed in a study of T-cell reconstitution after alpha-beta-depleted transplantation in children. Study results and limitations: Several hundred expanded graft clones reportedly supplied alpha-beta T cells about two months after transplant. The origin of high day-60 TCRbeta diversity in some patients lay in surviving recipient T cells and thymic progenitors. Newly generated T cells supplied most T-cell counts and diversity one year post-transplant.

Preparing the TCRbeta library involved the use of unique molecular identifiers. TCRdb processed the PCR reads anew with MiXCR; each CDR3 protein has one entry. This table holds about 980,000 distinct CDR3 sequences, about 29% found once. This clonotype has a single count. Its target is unknown. Germline lookup yields CDR1 DFQATT and CDR2 SNEGSKA (reference sequence). The CDR3 runs to 9 residues. The receptor comes from a boy under three years old who had a stem cell transplant for SCID, so the T cells may come from the graft donor. The sample in question was PBMCs, mostly from graft donor cells, obtained 360 days after TCRalphabeta/CD19-depleted stem cell transplant. The chain carries TRBV20-1 and TRBJ2-5, with D possibly TRBD2 on 6 matching bases. The CDR3 DNA follows: TGCAGAGCGGGAGAGACCCAGTACTTC. Its protein is CRAGETQYF.